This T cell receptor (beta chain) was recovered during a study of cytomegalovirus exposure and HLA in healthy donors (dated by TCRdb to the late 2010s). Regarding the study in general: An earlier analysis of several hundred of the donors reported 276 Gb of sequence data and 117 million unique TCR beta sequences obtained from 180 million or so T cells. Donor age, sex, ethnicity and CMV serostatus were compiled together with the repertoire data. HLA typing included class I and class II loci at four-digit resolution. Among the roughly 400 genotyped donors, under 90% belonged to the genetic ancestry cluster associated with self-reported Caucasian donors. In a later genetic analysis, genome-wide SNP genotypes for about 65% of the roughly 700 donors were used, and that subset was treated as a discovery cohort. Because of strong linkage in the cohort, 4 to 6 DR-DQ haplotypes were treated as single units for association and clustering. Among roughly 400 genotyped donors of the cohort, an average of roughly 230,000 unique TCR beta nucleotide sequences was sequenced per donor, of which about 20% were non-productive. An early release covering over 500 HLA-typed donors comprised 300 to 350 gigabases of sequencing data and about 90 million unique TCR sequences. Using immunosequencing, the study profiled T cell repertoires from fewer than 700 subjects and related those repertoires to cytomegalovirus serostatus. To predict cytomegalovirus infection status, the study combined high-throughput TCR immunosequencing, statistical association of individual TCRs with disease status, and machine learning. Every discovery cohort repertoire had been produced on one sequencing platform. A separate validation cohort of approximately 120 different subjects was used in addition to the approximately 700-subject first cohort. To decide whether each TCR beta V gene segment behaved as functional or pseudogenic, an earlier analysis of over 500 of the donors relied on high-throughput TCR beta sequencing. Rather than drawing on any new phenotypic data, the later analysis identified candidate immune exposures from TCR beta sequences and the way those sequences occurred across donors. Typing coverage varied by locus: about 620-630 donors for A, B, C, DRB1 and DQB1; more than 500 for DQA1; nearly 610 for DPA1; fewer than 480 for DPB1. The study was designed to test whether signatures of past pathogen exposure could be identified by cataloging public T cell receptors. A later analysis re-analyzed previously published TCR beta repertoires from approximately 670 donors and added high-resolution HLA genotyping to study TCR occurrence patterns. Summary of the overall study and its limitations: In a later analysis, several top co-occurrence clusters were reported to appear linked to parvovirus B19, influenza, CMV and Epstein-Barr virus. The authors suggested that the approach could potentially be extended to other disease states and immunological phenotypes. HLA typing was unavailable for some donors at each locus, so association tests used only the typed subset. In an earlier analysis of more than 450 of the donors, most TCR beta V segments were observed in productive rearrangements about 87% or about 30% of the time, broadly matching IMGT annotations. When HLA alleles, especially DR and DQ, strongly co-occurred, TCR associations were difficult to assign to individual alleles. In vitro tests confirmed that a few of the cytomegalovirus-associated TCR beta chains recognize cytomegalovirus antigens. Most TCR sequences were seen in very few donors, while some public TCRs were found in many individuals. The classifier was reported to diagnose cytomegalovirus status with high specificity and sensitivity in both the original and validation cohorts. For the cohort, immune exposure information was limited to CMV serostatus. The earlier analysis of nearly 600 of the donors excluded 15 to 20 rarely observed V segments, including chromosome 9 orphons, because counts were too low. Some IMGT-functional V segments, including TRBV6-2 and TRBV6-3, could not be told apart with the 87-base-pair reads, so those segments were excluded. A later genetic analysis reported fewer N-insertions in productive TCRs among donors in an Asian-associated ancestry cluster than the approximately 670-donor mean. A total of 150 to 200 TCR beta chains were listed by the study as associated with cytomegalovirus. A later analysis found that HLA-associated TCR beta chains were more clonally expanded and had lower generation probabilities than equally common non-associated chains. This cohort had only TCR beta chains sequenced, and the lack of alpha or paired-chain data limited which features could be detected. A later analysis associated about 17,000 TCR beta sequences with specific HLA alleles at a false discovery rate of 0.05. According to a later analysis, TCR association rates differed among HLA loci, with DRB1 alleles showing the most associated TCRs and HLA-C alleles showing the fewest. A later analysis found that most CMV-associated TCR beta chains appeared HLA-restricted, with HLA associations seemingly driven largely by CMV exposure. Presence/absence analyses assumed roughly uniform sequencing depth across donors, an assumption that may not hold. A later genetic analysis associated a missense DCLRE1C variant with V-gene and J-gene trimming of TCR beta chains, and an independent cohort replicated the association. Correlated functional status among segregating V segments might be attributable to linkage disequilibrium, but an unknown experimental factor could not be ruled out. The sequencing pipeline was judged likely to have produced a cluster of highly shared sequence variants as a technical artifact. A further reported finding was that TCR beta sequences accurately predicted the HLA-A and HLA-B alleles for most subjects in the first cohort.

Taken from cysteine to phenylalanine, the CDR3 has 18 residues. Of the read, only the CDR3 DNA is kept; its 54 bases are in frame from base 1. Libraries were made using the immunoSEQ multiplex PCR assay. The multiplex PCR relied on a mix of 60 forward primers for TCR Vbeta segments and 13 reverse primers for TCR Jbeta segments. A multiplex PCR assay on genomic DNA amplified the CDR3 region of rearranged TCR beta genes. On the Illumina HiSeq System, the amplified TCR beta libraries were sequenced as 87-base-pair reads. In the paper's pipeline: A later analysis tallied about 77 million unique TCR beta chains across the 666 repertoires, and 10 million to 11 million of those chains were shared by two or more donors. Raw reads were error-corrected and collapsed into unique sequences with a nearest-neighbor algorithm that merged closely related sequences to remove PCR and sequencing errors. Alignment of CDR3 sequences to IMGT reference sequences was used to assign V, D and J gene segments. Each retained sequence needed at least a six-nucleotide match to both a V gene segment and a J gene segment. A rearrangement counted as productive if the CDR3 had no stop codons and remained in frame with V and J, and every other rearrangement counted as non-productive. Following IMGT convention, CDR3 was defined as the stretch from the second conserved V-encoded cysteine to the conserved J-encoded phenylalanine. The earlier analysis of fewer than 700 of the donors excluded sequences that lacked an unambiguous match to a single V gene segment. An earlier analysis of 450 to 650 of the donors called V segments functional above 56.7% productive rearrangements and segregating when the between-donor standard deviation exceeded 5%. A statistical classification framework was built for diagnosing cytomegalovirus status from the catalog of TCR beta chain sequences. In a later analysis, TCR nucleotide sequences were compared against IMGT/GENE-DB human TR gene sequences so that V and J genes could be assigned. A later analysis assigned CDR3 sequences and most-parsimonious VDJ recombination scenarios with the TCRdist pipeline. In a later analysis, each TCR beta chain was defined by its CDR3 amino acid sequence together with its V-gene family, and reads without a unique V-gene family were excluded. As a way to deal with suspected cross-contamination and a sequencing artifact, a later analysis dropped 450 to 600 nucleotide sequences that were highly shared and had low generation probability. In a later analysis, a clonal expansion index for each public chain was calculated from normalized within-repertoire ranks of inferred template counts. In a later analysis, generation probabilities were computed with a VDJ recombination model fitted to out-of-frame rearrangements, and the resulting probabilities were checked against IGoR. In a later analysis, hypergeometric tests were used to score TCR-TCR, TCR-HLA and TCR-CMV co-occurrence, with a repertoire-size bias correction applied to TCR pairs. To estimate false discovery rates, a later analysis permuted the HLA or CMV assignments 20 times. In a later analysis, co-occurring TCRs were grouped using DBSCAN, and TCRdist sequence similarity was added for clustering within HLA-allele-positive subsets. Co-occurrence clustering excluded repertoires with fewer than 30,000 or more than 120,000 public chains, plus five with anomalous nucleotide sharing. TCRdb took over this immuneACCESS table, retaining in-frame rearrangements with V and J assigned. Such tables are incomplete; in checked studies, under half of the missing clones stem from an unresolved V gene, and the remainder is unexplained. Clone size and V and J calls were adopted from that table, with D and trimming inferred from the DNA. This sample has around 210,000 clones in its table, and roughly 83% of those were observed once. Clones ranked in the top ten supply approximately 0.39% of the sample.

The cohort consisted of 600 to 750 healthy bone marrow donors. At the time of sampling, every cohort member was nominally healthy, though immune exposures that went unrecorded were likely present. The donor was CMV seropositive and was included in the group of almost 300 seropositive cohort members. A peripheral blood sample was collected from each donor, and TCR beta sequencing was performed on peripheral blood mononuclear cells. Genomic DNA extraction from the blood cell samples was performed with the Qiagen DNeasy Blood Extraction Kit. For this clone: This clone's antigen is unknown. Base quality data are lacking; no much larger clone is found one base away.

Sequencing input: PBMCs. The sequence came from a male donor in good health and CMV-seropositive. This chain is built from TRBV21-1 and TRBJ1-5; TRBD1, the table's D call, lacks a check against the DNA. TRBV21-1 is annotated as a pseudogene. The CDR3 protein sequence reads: CASSPLEDRVDSNQPQHF. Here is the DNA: TGTGCCAGCAGCCCTCTTGAGGACAGGGTCGATAGCAATCAGCCCCAGCATTTT.